The source of this TCR beta chain is a study of CD8 T cells in Susac syndrome (dated by TCRdb to the late 2010s). Study-level background: Whether CD8+ T cell activation and differentiation in Susac syndrome was antigen driven was tested using repertoire sequencing. The clonality of the CD8+ T cell repertoire was compared across around twelve healthy donors, around 14 Susac syndrome patients and about 16 multiple sclerosis patients.

RNA was extracted using the RNeasy kit, and about 0.45 to 1 ug of the RNA was reverse transcribed with random hexamers. The immunoSEQ multiplex PCR assay, covering 54 Vbeta and 13 Jbeta segments, was used to amplify TCR beta CDR3 regions. Bias from PCR amplification was corrected by using a synthetic template baseline for primer optimization and for computational correction. Turning to the authors' computational methods: Only productive sequences were kept, with reads annotated to V, D and J genes according to IMGT and analyzed in immunoSEQ Analyzer. Clonality was calculated as one minus the Shannon entropy normalized by log2 of the number of productive unique sequences. Public and private clones were assessed among the 100 most prevalent clones of each patient and control. Clones were defined as Susac-specific when absent from the healthy and MS cohorts, from approximately 1,100 published viral clones and from other ImmuneACCESS disease sequences. The raw public reads went through TCRdb reprocessing: fastp at Q25, MiXCR clone calling, in-frame beta chains kept. One record per CDR3 amino acid sequence lists the most common genes and DNA. The V and J calls and clone size come from TCRdb's table, not from the authors' own analysis. Across this sample there are a few hundred thousand distinct CDR3 sequences, with almost 85% seen only once. 0.2% to 0.25% of the sample is taken by the ten largest.

Points on this clonotype: This clone's antigen is unknown. No base quality values were provided; no much bigger clone lies one nucleotide off.

General conclusions and limits of the study: The number of individuals in the TCR sequencing and HLA analysis was acknowledged as relatively small.

Peripheral blood CD8+ and CD4+ T cells from healthy donors, Susac syndrome patients and multiple sclerosis patients were profiled by high-throughput TCR beta sequencing. Treatment-naive patients with stable or active relapsing-remitting disease fulfilling revised McDonald criteria were used as multiple sclerosis controls. CD8+ TEMRA cells were enriched by FACS, while bulk CD8+ and CD4+ T cells were purified by magnetic negative isolation. Blood was collected in EDTA tubes and processed within 24 hours, with PBMCs isolated through density gradient centrifugation. PBMCs destined for TCR sequencing were cryopreserved in liquid nitrogen and later thawed in a 37 °C water bath. The sorted or isolated CD4+, CD8+ and CD8+ TEMRA cells had a purity of 90% or higher. This receptor was taken from a human donor with multiple sclerosis. The source material was CD8+ T cells from PBMCs.

CDR3 protein: CASSEFPGAGNTIYF. The DNA reads TGTGCCAGCAGTGAGTTTCCGGGGGCTGGAAACACCATATATTTT. The receptor chain draws on TRBV2 and TRBJ1-3; TRBD1 could be the D gene, as 5 bases match. From the cysteine up to the phenylalanine, the CDR3 has a length of 15 residues. Just the 45-base CDR3 DNA is kept, in frame starting at base 1. The CDR1 and CDR2 encoded by the germline V gene are SNHLY and FYNNEI. V sheds 3 bases and J sheds 2 bases, leaving 11 bases between their ends.